This T cell receptor beta chain was identified during a study of early T cells in non-severe SARS-CoV-2 infection. Study in general: Sequenced bulk RNA came from whole blood that was unsorted, and chains were unpaired.

CDR1 is SGHAT and CDR2 is FQNNGV in the germline V gene. The CDR3 consists of 13 residues. V was cut by 5 bases and J by 3 bases, with 11 bases left in between. This clonotype was found a few times. No antigen is known for it. Unique molecular identifiers (one per individual cDNA molecule) were attached. TCRdb used MiXCR to reprocess the 5' RACE reads, holding one entry per CDR3 protein. The sample carries some 91,000 distinct CDR3 sequences, 8% to 13% recorded once. Broader study findings: VDJdb matches were skewed toward anti-spike CD8 T cell responses.

V gene TRBV11-2 combines with J gene TRBJ2-7; D gene unclear. The receptor's source is an adult who was a healthcare worker with PCR-confirmed SARS-CoV-2 infection or an uninfected control (not recorded which). Source: whole blood, taken at baseline. CDR3: CASSLTPFYEQYF. In nucleotides, the CDR3 is TGTGCCAGCAGCCTAACCCCATTCTACGAGCAGTACTTC.